Listed below are T cell receptor beta chains from one sample, sequenced in a study of blood T cells in healthy people across ages. TCRdb reanalysed the 5' RACE reads using MiXCR and keeps one entry per CDR3 protein. The data contain more than 650,000 distinct CDR3 sequences, 20% to 25% of them singletons. Sequenced: blood. These TCRs come from a man between 70 and 80 years old in good health. Both conserved end residues are part of each CDR3. D genes are given only for firm matches. Expanded clones are given a class, and other clones once, few, many or no size at all.

v_gene	d_gene	abundance	j_gene	CDR3aa	CDR3nt
TRBV20-1	-	few	TRBJ1-2	CSAPGRNYGYTF	TGCAGTGCCCCGGGACGGAACTATGGCTACACCTTC
TRBV6-1	-	-	TRBJ2-3	CASLGDPDTQYF	TGTGCCAGCCTCGGGGACCCAGATACGCAGTATTTT
TRBV18	TRBD1	-	TRBJ2-1	CASSPPGQGRNEQFF	TGTGCCAGCTCACCACCAGGACAGGGGCGAAATGAGCAGTTCTTC
TRBV7-2	TRBD1	-	TRBJ1-5	CASSPWTGSTNQPQHF	TGTGCCAGCAGCCCCTGGACAGGGTCGACCAATCAGCCCCAGCATTTT
TRBV18	-	-	TRBJ2-5	CASSPSVRETQYF	TGTGCCAGCTCACCATCAGTCCGGGAGACCCAGTACTTC
TRBV12-3/TRBV12-4	TRBD1	-	TRBJ1-1	CASSPQRGLQAFF	TGTGCCAGCAGCCCTCAGAGGGGGCTCCAGGCTTTCTTT
TRBV9	TRBD2	-	TRBJ2-1	CASSPRTSGRFNEQFF	TGTGCCAGCAGCCCCCGGACTAGCGGGAGATTCAATGAGCAGTTCTTC
TRBV24-1	-	-	TRBJ2-1	CATSDFSLANNEQFF	TGTGCCACCAGTGATTTCTCGCTAGCGAACAATGAGCAGTTCTTC
TRBV20-1	-	many	TRBJ1-1	CSAARSGGYWGDTEAFF	TGCAGTGCTGCACGGTCGGGGGGCTACTGGGGAGACACTGAAGCTTTCTTT
TRBV9	TRBD1	few	TRBJ2-1	CASSPSQGAPGEQFF	TGTGCCAGCAGCCCATCACAGGGGGCGCCAGGTGAGCAGTTCTTC
TRBV9	-	-	TRBJ1-1	CASSPHSTEAFF	TGTGCCAGCAGCCCCCACAGCACTGAAGCTTTCTTT
TRBV20-1	TRBD2	many	TRBJ2-3	CSARDTQTSGTDTQYF	TGCAGTGCTAGAGATACGCAAACTAGCGGAACAGATACGCAGTATTTT
TRBV7-2	TRBD1	few	TRBJ1-3	CASSRNAARGQSPGNTIYF	TGTGCCAGCAGCCGCAATGCAGCGCGGGGACAGTCCCCTGGAAACACCATATATTTT
TRBV27	TRBD2	few	TRBJ2-1	CASSLSGVRGYNEQFF	TGTGCCAGCAGTTTGAGCGGGGTGCGGGGGTACAATGAGCAGTTCTTC
TRBV29-1	-	many	TRBJ1-2	CSVVFQKKNYGYTF	TGCAGCGTTGTGTTTCAGAAGAAAAACTATGGCTACACCTTC
TRBV6-1	-	-	TRBJ2-5	CASSENSSPTGYF	TGTGCCAGCAGTGAAAACTCCTCTCCGACGGGGTACTTC
TRBV4-2	-	few	TRBJ1-1	CASSPIGGAEAFF	TGTGCCAGCAGCCCAATCGGAGGAGCTGAAGCTTTCTTT
TRBV10-3	-	-	TRBJ2-3	CAISEVGGFADTQYF	TGTGCCATCAGTGAAGTGGGGGGATTCGCAGATACGCAGTATTTT
TRBV28	TRBD2	-	TRBJ2-4	CASSQIPGLAGGLDIQYF	TGTGCCAGCAGTCAAATCCCGGGACTAGCGGGGGGGCTGGACATTCAGTACTTC
TRBV7-2	TRBD2	many	TRBJ2-3	CASSLGASGGTDTQYF	TGTGCCAGCAGCTTAGGGGCTAGCGGGGGGACAGATACGCAGTATTTT
TRBV5-1	-	few	TRBJ1-4	CASSLDPRANEKLFF	TGCGCCAGCAGCTTAGATCCCAGGGCTAATGAAAAACTGTTTTTT
TRBV10-3	-	few	TRBJ1-5	CAIKRSGGDDQPQHF	TGTGCCATAAAAAGGTCCGGGGGTGATGACCAGCCCCAGCATTTT
TRBV12-3/TRBV12-4	-	-	TRBJ1-2	CASSWEGNYGYTF	TGTGCCAGCAGTTGGGAGGGGAACTATGGCTACACCTTC
TRBV25-1	-	few	TRBJ1-2	CASSESTSRYTF	TGTGCCAGCAGTGAATCGACCTCGAGGTACACCTTC
TRBV27	-	few	TRBJ2-5	CASSLSRVQETQYF	TGTGCCAGCAGTTTATCGAGGGTCCAAGAGACCCAGTACTTC
TRBV5-5	-	-	TRBJ2-7	CASSSYTVRSSYEQYF	TGTGCCAGCAGCTCATACACGGTGAGAAGCTCCTACGAGCAGTACTTC
TRBV7-2	-	few	TRBJ2-1	CASSISGTSYNEQFF	TGTGCCAGCAGCATCTCCGGGACTTCCTACAATGAGCAGTTCTTC
TRBV18	-	-	TRBJ2-5	CASSTGHQETQYF	TGTGCCAGCTCAACGGGACACCAAGAGACCCAGTACTTC
TRBV5-1	-	-	TRBJ1-1	CASEGAFF	TGCGCCAGCGAAGGAGCTTTCTTT
TRBV18	-	-	TRBJ1-2	CASVEQTTNYGYTF	TGTGCCAGCGTGGAACAGACCACAAACTATGGCTACACCTTC
TRBV20-1	-	once	TRBJ1-3	CSARRTGGNTIYF	TGCAGTGCAAGAAGGACTGGTGGAAACACCATATATTTT
TRBV28	-	many	TRBJ2-2	CASSPGYNTGELFF	TGTGCCAGCAGTCCAGGCTACAACACCGGGGAGCTGTTTTTT
TRBV4-3	-	many	TRBJ1-4	CASSQDPGWQLFF	TGCGCCAGCAGCCAAGACCCCGGGTGGCAACTGTTTTTT
TRBV7-3	-	few	TRBJ2-2	CASSSGLRTGELFF	TGTGCCAGCAGCTCGGGACTCCGCACCGGGGAGCTGTTTTTT
TRBV12-3/TRBV12-4	-	-	TRBJ2-7	CASSLPAGGYYEQYF	TGTGCCAGCAGTTTACCGGCAGGCGGATACTACGAGCAGTACTTC
TRBV20-1	TRBD2	few	TRBJ2-1	CSAPPASGSSYNEQFF	TGCAGCGCCCCTCCGGCTAGCGGGAGCTCCTACAATGAGCAGTTCTTC
TRBV4-2	TRBD1	-	TRBJ2-3	CASSSREGAPSRKGTDTQYF	TGTGCCAGCAGCTCGCGAGAGGGGGCCCCATCTAGGAAGGGAACAGATACGCAGTATTTT
TRBV11-2	TRBD1	-	TRBJ1-5	CASSLDRTGGEPQHF	TGTGCCAGCAGCTTAGATCGGACAGGGGGGGAGCCCCAGCATTTT
TRBV11-2	-	few	TRBJ1-6	CASSLSDSPLHF	TGTGCCAGCAGCTTATCGGATTCACCCCTCCACTTT
TRBV7-3	-	-	TRBJ2-1	CASSFLAGRGNEQFF	TGTGCCAGCAGCTTTCTTGCCGGGAGAGGGAATGAGCAGTTCTTC
TRBV3-1	-	few	TRBJ2-3	CASSQTGDIIKGDTQYF	TGTGCCAGCAGCCAAACTGGGGATATTATAAAGGGGGATACGCAGTATTTT
TRBV5-1	-	-	TRBJ2-3	CASSLDTTDTQYF	TGCGCCAGCAGCTTGGATACCACAGATACGCAGTATTTT
TRBV29-1	-	few	TRBJ1-2	CSVPGPTF	TGCAGCGTCCCAGGACCGACCTTC
TRBV12-3/TRBV12-4	-	once	TRBJ2-5	CASSWGPIETQYF	TGTGCCAGCAGTTGGGGCCCTATTGAGACCCAGTACTTC
TRBV5-1	-	-	TRBJ2-1	CASSLVSTGNEQFF	TGCGCCAGCAGCTTGGTTAGTACAGGGAATGAGCAGTTCTTC
TRBV25-1	TRBD1	few	TRBJ2-5	CASSEYRAGGSLETQYF	TGTGCCAGCAGTGAATATCGAGCAGGGGGTTCCCTGGAGACCCAGTACTTC
TRBV5-1	-	many	TRBJ2-4	CASSYGRENIQYF	TGCGCCAGCAGCTACGGACGGGAAAACATTCAGTACTTC
TRBV12-3/TRBV12-4	-	-	TRBJ2-7	CASSFSAPGGVSYEQYF	TGTGCCAGCAGTTTTTCCGCCCCGGGGGGCGTCTCCTACGAGCAGTACTTC
TRBV27	TRBD1	-	TRBJ1-4	CASSPQGGYEKLFF	TGTGCCAGCAGTCCCCAGGGGGGGTATGAAAAACTGTTTTTT
TRBV9	TRBD1	few	TRBJ1-2	CASSGATGYGYTF	TGTGCCAGCAGCGGGGCGACAGGGTATGGCTACACCTTC